This T cell receptor beta chain originates from a study of control samples from healthy donors and cancer patients. Generated by immunoSEQ multiplex PCR, the TCRdb table keeps only in-frame clones and is missing some. The sample comprises roughly 49,000 clones, roughly 92% of which are singletons, and around 0.78% rests with the top ten. Germline V CDR1 and CDR2: SQVTM, ANQGSEA. The CDR3 is 14 residues long. J was trimmed by 1 base and V by 4 bases; bases with no gene match: 2. The specimen sequenced was PBMCs. J is TRBJ2-2 and V is TRBV29-1; 8 bases fit TRBD1. The receptor was isolated from a man younger than 45 with colorectal cancer. The CDR3 nucleotides are TGCAGCGTTGCCGGGACAGGGAACACCGGGGAGCTGTTTTTT. Protein sequence: CSVAGTGNTGELFF.